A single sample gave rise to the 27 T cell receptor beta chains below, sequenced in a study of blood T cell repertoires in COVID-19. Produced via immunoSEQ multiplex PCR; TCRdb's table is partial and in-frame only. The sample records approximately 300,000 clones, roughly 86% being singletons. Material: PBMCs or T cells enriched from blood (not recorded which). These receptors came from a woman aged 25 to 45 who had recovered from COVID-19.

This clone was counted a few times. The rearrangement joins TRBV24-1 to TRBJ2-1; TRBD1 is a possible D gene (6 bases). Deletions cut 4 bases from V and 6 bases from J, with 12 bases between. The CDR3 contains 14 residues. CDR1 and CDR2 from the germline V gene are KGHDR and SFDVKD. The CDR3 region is CATSEVAGVNEQFF. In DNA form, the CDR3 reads TGTGCCACCAGTGAGGTCGCAGGGGTCAATGAGCAGTTCTTC.

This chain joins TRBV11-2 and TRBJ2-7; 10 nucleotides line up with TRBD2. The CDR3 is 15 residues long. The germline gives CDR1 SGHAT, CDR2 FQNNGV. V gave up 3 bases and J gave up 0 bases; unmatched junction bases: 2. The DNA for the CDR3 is TGTGCCAGCAGCTTCGGACTAGCGGACTCCTACGAGCAGTACTTC. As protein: CASSFGLADSYEQYF.

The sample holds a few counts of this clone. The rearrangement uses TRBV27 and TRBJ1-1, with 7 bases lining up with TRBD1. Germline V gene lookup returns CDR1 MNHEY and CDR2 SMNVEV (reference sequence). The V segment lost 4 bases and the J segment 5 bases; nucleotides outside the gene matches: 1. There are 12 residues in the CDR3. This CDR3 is CASSSQGTEAFF. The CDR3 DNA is TGTGCCAGCAGTTCACAGGGGACTGAAGCTTTCTTT.

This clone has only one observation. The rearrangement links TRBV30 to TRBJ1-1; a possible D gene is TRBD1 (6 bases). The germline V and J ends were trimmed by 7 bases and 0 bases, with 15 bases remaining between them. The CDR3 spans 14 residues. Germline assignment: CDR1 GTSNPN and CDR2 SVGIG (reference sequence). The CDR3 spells CASLTGVMNTEAFF. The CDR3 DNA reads TGTGCCTCTCTGACAGGAGTTATGAACACTGAAGCTTTCTTT. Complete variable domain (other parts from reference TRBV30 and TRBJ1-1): SQTIHQWPATLVQPVGSPLSLECTVEGTSNPNLYWYRQAAGRGLQLLFYSVGIGQISSEVPQNLSASRPQDRQFILSSKKLLLSDSGFYLCASLTGVMNTEAFFGQGTRLTVV.

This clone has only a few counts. DNA of the CDR3: TGTGCCAGCAGTCCCGGGACTAGTTATGAGCAGTTCTTC. Translating it yields CASSPGTSYEQFF. V usage is TRBV6-5 and J usage is TRBJ2-1; 8 bases are a match to TRBD2. This CDR3 region has 13 residues. CDR1 is MNHEY and CDR2 is SVGAGI in the germline V gene. J was trimmed by 8 bases and V by 5 bases; bases with no gene match: 5.

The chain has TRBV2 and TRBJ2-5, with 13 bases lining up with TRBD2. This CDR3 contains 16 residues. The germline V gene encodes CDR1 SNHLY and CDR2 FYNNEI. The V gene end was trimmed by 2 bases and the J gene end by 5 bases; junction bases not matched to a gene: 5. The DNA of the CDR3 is TGTGCCAGCAGTGAAAATATACTAGCGGGAGGGGAGACCCAGTACTTC. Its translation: CASSENILAGGETQYF.

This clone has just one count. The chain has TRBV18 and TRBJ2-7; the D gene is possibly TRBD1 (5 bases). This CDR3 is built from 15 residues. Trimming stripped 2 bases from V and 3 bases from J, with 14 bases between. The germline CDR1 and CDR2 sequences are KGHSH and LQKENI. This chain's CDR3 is CASSPMPREIYEQYF. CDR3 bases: TGTGCCAGCTCACCAATGCCCAGGGAAATCTACGAGCAGTACTTC.

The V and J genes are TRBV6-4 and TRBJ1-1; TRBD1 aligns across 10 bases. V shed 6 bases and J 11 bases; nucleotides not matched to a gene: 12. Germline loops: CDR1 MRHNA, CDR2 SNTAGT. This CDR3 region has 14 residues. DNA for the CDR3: TGTGCCAGCAGCCAACGACAGGGGGCGCCTCATGCTTTCTTT. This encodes CASSQRQGAPHAFF.

CDR3: CASSVGSNYNEQFF. The CDR3 DNA sequence: TGTGCCAGCAGCGTAGGGAGTAACTACAATGAGCAGTTCTTC. The rearrangement links TRBV9 to TRBJ2-1; D is undetermined. Germline loops: CDR1 SGDLS, CDR2 YYNGEE. V lost 0 bases and J 3 bases, leaving 7 bases between the germline ends. This CDR3 has 14 residues.

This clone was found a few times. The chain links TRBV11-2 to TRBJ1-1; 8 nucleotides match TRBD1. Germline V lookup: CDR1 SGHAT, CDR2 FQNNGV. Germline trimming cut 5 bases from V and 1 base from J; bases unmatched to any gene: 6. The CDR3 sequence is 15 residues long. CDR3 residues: CASSLLGQGNTEAFF. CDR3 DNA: TGTGCCAGCAGCCTCCTAGGACAGGGGAACACTGAAGCTTTCTTT.

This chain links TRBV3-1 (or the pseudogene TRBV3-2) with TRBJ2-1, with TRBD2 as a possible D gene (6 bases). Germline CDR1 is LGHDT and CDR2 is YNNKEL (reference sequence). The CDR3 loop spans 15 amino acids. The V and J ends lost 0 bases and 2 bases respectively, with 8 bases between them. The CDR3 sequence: CASSQETGAYNEQFF. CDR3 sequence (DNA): TGTGCCAGCAGCCAAGAAACGGGAGCCTACAATGAGCAGTTCTTC.

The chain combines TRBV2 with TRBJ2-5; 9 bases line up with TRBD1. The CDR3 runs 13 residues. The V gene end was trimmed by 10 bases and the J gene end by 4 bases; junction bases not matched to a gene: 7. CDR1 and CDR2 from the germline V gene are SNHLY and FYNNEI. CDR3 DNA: TGTGCCATCCAACAGGGGGCGGCAGAGACCCAGTACTTC. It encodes CAIQQGAAETQYF.

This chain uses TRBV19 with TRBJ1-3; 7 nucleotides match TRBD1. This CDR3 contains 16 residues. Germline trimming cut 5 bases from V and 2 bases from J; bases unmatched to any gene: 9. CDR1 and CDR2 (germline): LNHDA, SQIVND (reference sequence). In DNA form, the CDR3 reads TGTGCCAGTAGTGGGGGACAGCTTCTCACTGGAAACACCATATATTTT. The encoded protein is CASSGGQLLTGNTIYF.

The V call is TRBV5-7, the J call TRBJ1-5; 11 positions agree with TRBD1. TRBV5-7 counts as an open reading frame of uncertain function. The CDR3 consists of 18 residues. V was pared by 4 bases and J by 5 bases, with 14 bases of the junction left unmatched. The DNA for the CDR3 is TGTGCCAGCAGCAATAGGACAGGGGGCAGAGCCCACGATCAGCCCCAGCATTTT. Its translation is CASSNRTGGRAHDQPQHF.

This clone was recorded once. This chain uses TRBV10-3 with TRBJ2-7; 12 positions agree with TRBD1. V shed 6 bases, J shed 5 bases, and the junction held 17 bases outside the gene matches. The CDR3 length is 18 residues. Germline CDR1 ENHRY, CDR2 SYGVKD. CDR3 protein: CAISPGQGAREAFDEQYF. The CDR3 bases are TGTGCCATCAGCCCGGGACAGGGGGCGCGGGAGGCTTTTGACGAGCAGTACTTC.

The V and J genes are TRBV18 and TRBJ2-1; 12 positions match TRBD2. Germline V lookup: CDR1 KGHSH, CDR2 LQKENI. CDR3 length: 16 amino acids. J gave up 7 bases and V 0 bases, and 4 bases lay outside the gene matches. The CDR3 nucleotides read TGTGCCAGCTCACCACCGAGCCTAGCGGGAGGGAATGAGCAGTTCTTC. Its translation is CASSPPSLAGGNEQFF. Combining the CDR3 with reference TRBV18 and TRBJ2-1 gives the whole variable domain NAGVMQNPRHLVRRRGQEARLRCSPMKGHSHVYWYRQLPEEGLKFMVYLQKENIIDESGMPKERFSAEFPKEGPSILRIQQVVRGDSAAYFCASSPPSLAGGNEQFFGPGTRLTVL.

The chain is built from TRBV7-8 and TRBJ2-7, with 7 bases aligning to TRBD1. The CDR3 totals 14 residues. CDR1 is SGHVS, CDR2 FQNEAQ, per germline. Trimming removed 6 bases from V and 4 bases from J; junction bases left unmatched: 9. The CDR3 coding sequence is TGTGCCAGCAGATCCGGGACAGACCCTTACGAGCAGTACTTC. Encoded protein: CASRSGTDPYEQYF.

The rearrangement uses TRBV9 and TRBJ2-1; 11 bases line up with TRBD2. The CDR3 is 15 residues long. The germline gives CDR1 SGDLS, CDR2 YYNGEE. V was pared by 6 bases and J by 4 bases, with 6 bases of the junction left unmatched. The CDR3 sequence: CASTLAGGPYNEQFF. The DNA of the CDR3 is TGTGCCAGCACCTTAGCGGGAGGGCCGTACAATGAGCAGTTCTTC.

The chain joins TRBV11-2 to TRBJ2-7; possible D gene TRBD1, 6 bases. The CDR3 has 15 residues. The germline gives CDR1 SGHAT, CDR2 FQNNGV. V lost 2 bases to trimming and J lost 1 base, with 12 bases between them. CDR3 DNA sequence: TGTGCCAGCAGCTTACAAACAGGGTCGTCCTACGAGCAGTACTTC. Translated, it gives CASSLQTGSSYEQYF.

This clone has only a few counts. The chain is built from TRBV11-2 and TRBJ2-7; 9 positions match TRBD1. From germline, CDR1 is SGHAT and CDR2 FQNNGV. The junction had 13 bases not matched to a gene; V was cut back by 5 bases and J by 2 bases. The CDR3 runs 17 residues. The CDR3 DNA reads TGTGCCAGCAGCATCGGGAGAGGGGACAGGGCAACCTACGAGCAGTACTTC. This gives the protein CASSIGRGDRATYEQYF.

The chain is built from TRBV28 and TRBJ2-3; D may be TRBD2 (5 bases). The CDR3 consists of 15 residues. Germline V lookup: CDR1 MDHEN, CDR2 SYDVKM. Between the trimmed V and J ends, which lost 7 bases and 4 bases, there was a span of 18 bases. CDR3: CASTSGIRRADTQYF. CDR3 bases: TGTGCCAGCACTTCCGGGATCCGACGGGCAGATACGCAGTATTTT.

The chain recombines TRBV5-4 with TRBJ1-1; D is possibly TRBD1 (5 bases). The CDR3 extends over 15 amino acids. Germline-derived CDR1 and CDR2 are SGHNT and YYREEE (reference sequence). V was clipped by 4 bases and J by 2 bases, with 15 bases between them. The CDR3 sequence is CASSRGGGGNTEAFF. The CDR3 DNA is TGTGCCAGCAGCCGGGGCGGGGGGGGAAACACTGAAGCTTTCTTT.

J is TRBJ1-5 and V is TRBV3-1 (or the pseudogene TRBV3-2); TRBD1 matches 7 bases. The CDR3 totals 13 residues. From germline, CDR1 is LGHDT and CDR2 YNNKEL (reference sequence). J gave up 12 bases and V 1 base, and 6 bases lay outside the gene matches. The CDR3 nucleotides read TGTGCCAGCAGCCAAGCTGACAGGGCCCACCAGCATTTT. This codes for CASSQADRAHQHF.

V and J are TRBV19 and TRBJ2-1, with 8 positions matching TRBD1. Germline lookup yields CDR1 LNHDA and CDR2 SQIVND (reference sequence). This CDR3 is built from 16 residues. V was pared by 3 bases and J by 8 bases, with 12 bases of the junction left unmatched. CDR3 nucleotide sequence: TGTGCCAGTAGTATTGATGCCGGGACAGGTGGCGATGAGCAGTTCTTC. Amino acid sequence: CASSIDAGTGGDEQFF. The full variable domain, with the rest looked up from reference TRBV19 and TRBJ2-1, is DGGITQSPKYLFRKEGQNVTLSCEQNLNHDAMYWYRQDPGQGLRLIYYSQIVNDFQKGDIAEGYSVSREKKESFPLTVTSAQKNPTAFYLCASSIDAGTGGDEQFFGPGTRLTVL.

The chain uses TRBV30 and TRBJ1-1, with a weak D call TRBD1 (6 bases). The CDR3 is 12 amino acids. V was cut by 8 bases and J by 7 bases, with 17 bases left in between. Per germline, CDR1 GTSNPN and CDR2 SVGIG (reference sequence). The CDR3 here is CALEQGIIEAFF. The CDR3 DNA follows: TGTGCCCTGGAGCAGGGGATAATTGAAGCTTTCTTT.

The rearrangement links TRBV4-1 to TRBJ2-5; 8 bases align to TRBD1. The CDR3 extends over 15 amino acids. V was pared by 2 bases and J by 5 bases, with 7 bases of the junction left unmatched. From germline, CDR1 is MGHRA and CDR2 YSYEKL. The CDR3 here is CASSQPKTGDETQYF. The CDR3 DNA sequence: TGCGCCAGCAGCCAACCCAAGACAGGGGACGAGACCCAGTACTTC.

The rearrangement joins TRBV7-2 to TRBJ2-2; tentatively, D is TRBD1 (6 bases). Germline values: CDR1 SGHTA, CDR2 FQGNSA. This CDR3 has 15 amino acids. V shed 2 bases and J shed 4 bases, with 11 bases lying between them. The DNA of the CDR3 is TGTGCCAGCAGCTTATTCACAGGGATCACCGGGGAGCTGTTTTTT. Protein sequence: CASSLFTGITGELFF.